The 19 T cell receptor beta chains in this list originate from one sample, sequenced in a study of control samples from healthy donors and cancer patients. TCRdb keeps only in-frame clones here, not all; method: immunoSEQ multiplex PCR. The sample shows about 170,000 clones, roughly 95% of them seen only once. Sequenced sample: blood. These receptors were taken from a woman in her fifties or sixties in good health.

The chain employs TRBV5-8 and TRBJ1-2, with 8 nucleotides matching TRBD1. Trimming at V came to 1 base and at J to 6 bases, leaving 8 bases not matched to a gene. Per germline, CDR1 SGHTS and CDR2 YDEGEE. This CDR3 has 15 residues. The CDR3 region has the DNA TGTGCCAGCAGCTTGTTCGACAGGGGATGGGATGGCTACACCTTC. It is translated as CASSLFDRGWDGYTF. The full variable domain, its missing parts supplied by reference TRBV5-8 and TRBJ1-2, is EAGVTQSPTHLIKTRGQQATLRCSPISGHTSVYWYQQALGLGLQFLLWYDEGEERNRGNFPPRFSGRQFPNYSSELNVNALELEDSALYLCASSLFDRGWDGYTFGSGTRLTVV.

This clone was observed a single time. The J gene is TRBJ1-5, the V gene TRBV7-8, with D hard to call. The V gene lost 5 bases and the J gene lost 4 bases, with 21 bases spanning the gap. Germline V gives CDR1 SGHVS, CDR2 FQNEAQ. The CDR3 runs 17 residues. CDR3 in DNA: TGTGCCAGCAGCCAAGGTACGGGATCAGGCTTTAATCAGCCCCAGCATTTT. Its protein product is CASSQGTGSGFNQPQHF.

V usage is TRBV5-1 and J usage is TRBJ2-3, with D possibly being TRBD2 (5 bases). This CDR3 is 16 amino acids long. The germline V gene has CDR1 SGHRS and CDR2 YFSETQ. V gave up 0 bases and J gave up 2 bases, with 13 bases separating them. The chain's CDR3 is CASSLAGRTTTDTQYF. The CDR3 DNA is TGCGCCAGCAGCTTGGCGGGGAGAACCACCACAGATACGCAGTATTTT.

The V call is TRBV7-9, the J call TRBJ2-3; 9 bases match TRBD2. The CDR3 contains 17 residues. CDR1 is SEHNR and CDR2 is FQNEAQ in the germline V gene (reference sequence). The ends lost 2 bases at V and 2 bases at J; junction bases unmatched: 8. The CDR3 region has the DNA TGTGCCAGCAGCTTATACTCAGCGGGGGGTTACACAGATACGCAGTATTTT. Its translation: CASSLYSAGGYTDTQYF.

The chain employs TRBV13 and TRBJ1-4; D unresolved. The germline V and J ends were trimmed by 7 bases and 7 bases, with 19 bases remaining between them. CDR3 length: 15 residues. Germline values: CDR1 PRHDT, CDR2 FYEKMQ (reference sequence). In DNA, the CDR3 is TGTGCCAGCAACTCGCGGGGTAGGGCGGGTGAAAAACTGTTTTTT. Its translation is CASNSRGRAGEKLFF.

The chain recombines TRBV18 with TRBJ1-1; D is uncertain. CDR3 length: 15 residues. From germline, CDR1 is KGHSH and CDR2 LQKENI. Trimming stripped 3 bases from V and 0 bases from J, with 11 bases between. The CDR3 sequence: CASSPSDRLNTEAFF. The CDR3 DNA sequence: TGTGCCAGCTCACCTTCCGACCGCCTGAACACTGAAGCTTTCTTT.

With respect to this clone: This sample also contains other DNA sequences that code for the same CDR3. The rearrangement links TRBV6-6 to TRBJ1-5; D may be TRBD1 (5 bases). Germline V CDR1 and CDR2: MNHNY, SVGAGI (reference sequence). The length of the CDR3 is 12 residues. Trimming cost V 0 bases and J 8 bases, with 5 bases left between them. CDR3 sequence (DNA): TGTGCCAGCAGTTACTCAGGGGAGCCCCAGCATTTT. This translates into CASSYSGEPQHF.

The chain recombines TRBV30 with TRBJ1-1, with a tentative D call TRBD1 (6 bases). This CDR3 region has 13 residues. Germline CDR1 GTSNPN, CDR2 SVGIG (reference sequence). V lost 0 bases and J lost 7, with 12 bases in between. The DNA of the CDR3 is TGTGCCTGGAGTGTATCAGGGGACCGTGAAGCTTTCTTT. It yields the protein CAWSVSGDREAFF.

This clone was counted a few times. Other DNA sequences in the sample encode the same CDR3. CDR3 in amino acids: CASSARDSSYEQYF. CDR3 DNA: TGTGCCAGTAGTGCCCGGGACAGTTCCTACGAGCAGTACTTC. This sequence joins TRBV19 and TRBJ2-7; 7 nucleotides align to TRBD1. The germline V gene has CDR1 LNHDA and CDR2 SQIVND (reference sequence). The junction had 5 bases not matched to a gene; V was cut back by 5 bases and J by 1 base. This CDR3 is 14 amino acids long.

V gene TRBV3-1 (or the pseudogene TRBV3-2) combines with J gene TRBJ1-2; the D gene is possibly TRBD1 (5 bases). Germline V gene sequence: CDR1 LGHDT, CDR2 YNNKEL (reference sequence). This CDR3 contains 14 residues. The V gene lost 0 bases and the J gene lost 8 bases, with 13 bases spanning the gap. CDR3 amino acids: CASSQDWGGEGYTF. CDR3 nucleotides: TGTGCCAGCAGCCAAGATTGGGGGGGAGAGGGCTACACCTTC.

This clone was observed once. The chain employs TRBV5-1 and TRBJ1-4; D is possibly TRBD1 (6 bases). The V and J ends lost 2 bases and 6 bases respectively, with 11 bases between them. The CDR3 totals 14 residues. Germline lookup yields CDR1 SGHRS and CDR2 YFSETQ. CDR3 in DNA: TGCGCCAGCAGCTTCAGGGGATCAGATGAAAAACTGTTTTTT. Translation gives CASSFRGSDEKLFF.

The chain joins TRBV28 to TRBJ2-2, with D perhaps matching TRBD2 (5 bases). The germline V gene encodes CDR1 MDHEN and CDR2 SYDVKM. The V end was cut by 7 bases, the J end by 6 bases, with 21 bases between. This CDR3 spans 16 amino acids. As DNA, the CDR3 is TGTGCCAGCAAAATTGGGTCGGGGATGCGCGCCGGGGAGCTGTTTTTT. Translated, it gives CASKIGSGMRAGELFF.

The chain is built from TRBV18 and TRBJ1-5, with a possible D match to TRBD1 (5 bases). Germline loops: CDR1 KGHSH, CDR2 LQKENI. The CDR3 totals 14 residues. V was pared by 2 bases and J by 5 bases, with 10 bases between. In DNA form, the CDR3 reads TGTGCCAGCTCACCAGCGACAGACTATCAGCCCCAGCATTTT. Encoded protein: CASSPATDYQPQHF. Based on the CDR3 plus reference TRBV18 and TRBJ1-5, the full variable domain is NAGVMQNPRHLVRRRGQEARLRCSPMKGHSHVYWYRQLPEEGLKFMVYLQKENIIDESGMPKERFSAEFPKEGPSILRIQQVVRGDSAAYFCASSPATDYQPQHFGDGTRLSIL.

This clone came up once. This chain links TRBV19 with TRBJ1-1; the match to TRBD1 covers 9 bases. The CDR3 is 15 residues long. V lost 5 bases, J lost 0 bases, and 4 bases stayed unmatched. From germline, CDR1 is LNHDA and CDR2 SQIVND (reference sequence). The CDR3 DNA reads TGTGCCAGTAGTGCAGACAGGGGGGTGAACACTGAAGCTTTCTTT. Its translation: CASSADRGVNTEAFF.

This rearrangement joins TRBV19 to TRBJ1-2; D is ambiguous. This CDR3 has 16 amino acids. V lost 5 bases and J lost 5, with 21 bases in between. From germline, CDR1 is LNHDA and CDR2 SQIVND (reference sequence). The CDR3 nucleotides read TGTGCCAGTAGTGTCTCAACTCAAGGGAGTCCATATGGCTACACCTTC. It yields the protein CASSVSTQGSPYGYTF.

The chain couples TRBV4-3 to TRBJ1-2; no reliable D call. This CDR3 contains 16 residues. V dropped 0 bases and J dropped 2 bases, with 13 bases sitting between them. Germline CDR1 reads LGHNA; CDR2 reads YSLEER. The CDR3 DNA follows: TGCGCCAGCAGCCAAGATTTCCCAGGAGTCAACTATGGCTACACCTTC. It yields the protein CASSQDFPGVNYGYTF.

V gene TRBV11-2 combines with J gene TRBJ2-7; D is unresolved. The CDR3 extends over 11 amino acids. Per the germline V gene, CDR1 is SGHAT and CDR2 is FQNNGV. V lost 2 bases, J lost 6 bases, and 5 bases lay in between. The CDR3 DNA sequence: TGTGCCAGCAGCTTATACGTCGAGCAGTACTTC. Translating it yields CASSLYVEQYF. Filled out from reference TRBV11-2 and TRBJ2-7, the complete variable domain reads EAGVAQSPRYKIIEKRQSVAFWCNPISGHATLYWYQQILGQGPKLLIQFQNNGVVDDSQLPKDRFSAERLKGVDSTLKIQPAKLEDSAVYLCASSLYVEQYFGPGTRLTVT.

Concerning this clone itself: The same CDR3 is also encoded by other DNA sequences in this sample. The chain has TRBV19 and TRBJ1-5; 10 nucleotides agree with TRBD1. The junction had 0 bases not matched to a gene; V was cut back by 5 bases and J by 2 bases. This CDR3 has 14 amino acids. Germline V CDR1 and CDR2: LNHDA, SQIVND (reference sequence). This chain's CDR3 is CASSGTGGNQPQHF. CDR3 DNA sequence: TGTGCCAGTAGTGGGACAGGGGGCAATCAGCCCCAGCATTTT.

The chain employs TRBV25-1 and TRBJ2-7; 10 bases agree with TRBD1. Germline trimming cut 5 bases from V and 9 bases from J; bases unmatched to any gene: 10. The germline V gene has CDR1 MGHDK and CDR2 SYGVNS. CDR3 length: 14 amino acids. The CDR3 loop is CASSFQGTGAGQYF. The CDR3 DNA follows: TGTGCCAGCAGTTTCCAGGGGACAGGGGCTGGGCAGTACTTC.